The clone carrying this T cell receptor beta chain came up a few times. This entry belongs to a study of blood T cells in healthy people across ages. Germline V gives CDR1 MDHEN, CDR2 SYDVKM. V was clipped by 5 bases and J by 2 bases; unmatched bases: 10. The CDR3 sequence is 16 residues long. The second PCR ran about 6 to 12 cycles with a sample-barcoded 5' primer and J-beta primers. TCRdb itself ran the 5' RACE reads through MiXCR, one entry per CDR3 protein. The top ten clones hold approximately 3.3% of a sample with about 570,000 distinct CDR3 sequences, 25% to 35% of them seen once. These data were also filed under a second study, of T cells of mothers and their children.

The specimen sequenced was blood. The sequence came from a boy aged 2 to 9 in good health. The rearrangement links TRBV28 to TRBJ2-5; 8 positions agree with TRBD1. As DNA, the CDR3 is TGTGCCAGCAGTGCCACCGGGACAGGCACACAAGAGACCCAGTACTTC. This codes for CASSATGTGTQETQYF.